This TCR beta chain was identified during a study of T cells after yellow fever vaccination. Study-wide context: Fractions with few cells were prepared using SMART-Seq v4 Ultra Low Input. Notes on the study in general: Weaker, the secondary response peaked sooner, at day 5 versus 15. Re-detected after boosting: most primary clones, 96% of CD4 and about 90% of CD8.

It was through 5'RACE template switching that TCR cDNA was made, with a universal primer site and UMIs added. TCRdb processed the 5' RACE reads anew with MiXCR; each CDR3 protein has one entry. The sample contains some 300,000 distinct CDR3 sequences, around 8.1% of which appear only once. In regard to this clonotype: What it recognizes is unknown.

Germline assignment: CDR1 SGHTS and CDR2 YDEGEE. The CDR3 consists of 15 residues. V lost 6 bases to trimming and J lost 4 bases, with 17 bases between them. This receptor was identified in a man younger than 35 who received the YFV17D yellow fever vaccine. The chain uses TRBV5-8 and TRBJ2-1; D possibly corresponds to TRBD2 (5 bases). The material sequenced was PBMCs, taken more than 40 days after the first yellow fever vaccination. The CDR3, as DNA: TGTGCCAGCACCTCCCTGAGGGCGACATACAATGAGCAGTTCTTC. Translation: CASTSLRATYNEQFF.